This TCR beta chain stems from a study of T cells in Graves' hyperthyroidism and ophthalmopathy. For the study at large: Prior to any treatment, at the point of initial diagnosis, peripheral blood was collected.

Exclusion of a patient resulted from uncontrolled infection, other autoimmune disease, pregnancy or lactation. Turning to this clonotype: An end of the junction differs from the germline gene, which may be a read error.

RNA transcripts gave rise to amplified TCR beta CDR3 regions. An initial round of RT-PCR targeting the TCR CDR3 relied on the HTBI primer set. TCRdb processed the multiplex PCR reads anew with MiXCR; each CDR3 protein has one entry. Among 340,000 or so distinct CDR3 sequences listed, over 15% were seen once. The CDR3 has 15 amino acids. Germline CDR1 reads MNHNS; CDR2 reads SASEGT. The J gene is TRBJ2-5, the V gene TRBV6-1; D uncertain. Sequencing input: blood. This TCR came from a woman between 45 and 65 years old with Graves' hyperthyroidism. CDR3 in amino acids: CATSDPRAEGETQYF. The CDR3 DNA sequence: TGTGCCACCAGTGATCCTAGGGCAGAAGGAGAGACCCAGTACTTC.